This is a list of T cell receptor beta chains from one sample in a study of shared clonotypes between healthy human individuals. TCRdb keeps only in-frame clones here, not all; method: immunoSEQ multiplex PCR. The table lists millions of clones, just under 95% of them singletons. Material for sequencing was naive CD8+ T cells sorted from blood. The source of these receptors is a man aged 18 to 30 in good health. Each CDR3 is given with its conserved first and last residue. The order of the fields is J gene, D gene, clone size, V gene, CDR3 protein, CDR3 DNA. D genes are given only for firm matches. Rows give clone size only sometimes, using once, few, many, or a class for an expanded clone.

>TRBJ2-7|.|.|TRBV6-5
CASRMDGSYEQYF
TGTGCCAGCAGAATGGACGGATCCTACGAGCAGTACTTC
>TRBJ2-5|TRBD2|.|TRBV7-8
CASSSGLAGLLEGQETQYF
TGTGCCAGCAGCTCGGGACTAGCGGGCCTCCTAGAGGGCCAAGAGACCCAGTACTTC
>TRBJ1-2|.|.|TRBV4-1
CASSPEGFPYGYTF
TGCGCCAGCAGCCCGGAAGGGTTCCCATATGGCTACACCTTC
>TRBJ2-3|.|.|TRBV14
CASSQDRFSTDTQYF
TGTGCCAGCAGCCAAGACCGGTTCAGCACAGATACGCAGTATTTT
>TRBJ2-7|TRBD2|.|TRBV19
CASSTGLAGVPYEQYF
TGTGCCAGTAGTACAGGACTAGCGGGGGTACCCTACGAGCAGTACTTC
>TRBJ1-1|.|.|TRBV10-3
CAISAPSSDSGKNTFF
TGTGCCATCAGTGCTCCCTCGTCGGACAGCGGTAAAAATACTTTCTTT
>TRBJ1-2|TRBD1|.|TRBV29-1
CSVEGPTGDGRLYGYTF
TGCAGCGTTGAAGGGCCGACAGGGGACGGGAGACTCTATGGCTACACCTTC
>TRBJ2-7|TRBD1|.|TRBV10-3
CAISPPGTGINEQYF
TGTGCCATCAGTCCTCCCGGGACAGGGATTAACGAGCAGTACTTC
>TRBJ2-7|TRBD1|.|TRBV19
CASSIVGQGIYEQYF
TGTGCCAGTAGTATAGTGGGACAGGGAATCTACGAGCAGTACTTC
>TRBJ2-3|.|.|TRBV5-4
CASKGMGSSTDTQYF
TGTGCCAGCAAAGGAATGGGATCGAGCACAGATACGCAGTATTTT
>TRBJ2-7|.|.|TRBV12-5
CASGLDFYYEQYF
TGTGCTAGTGGTTTGGACTTTTACTACGAGCAGTACTTC
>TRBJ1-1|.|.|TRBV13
CASSLGAGLSAFF
TGTGCCAGCAGCTTAGGGGCAGGGCTGAGCGCTTTCTTT
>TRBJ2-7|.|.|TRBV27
CASSLAGKHSYEQYF
TGTGCCAGCAGTTTAGCGGGAAAACACTCCTACGAGCAGTACTTC
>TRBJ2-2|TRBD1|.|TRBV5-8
CATSWTGGTGELFF
TGTGCCACCAGTTGGACAGGGGGCACCGGGGAGCTGTTTTTT
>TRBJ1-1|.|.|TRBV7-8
CASSLGGLDTEAFF
TGTGCCAGCAGCTTAGGGGGGTTGGACACTGAAGCTTTCTTT
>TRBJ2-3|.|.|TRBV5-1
CASTPGRDTQYF
TGCGCCAGCACCCCCGGCCGCGATACGCAGTATTTT
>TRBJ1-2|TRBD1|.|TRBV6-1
CASSLRQGWMGGYTF
TGTGCCAGCAGTCTTCGACAGGGCTGGATGGGGGGCTACACCTTC
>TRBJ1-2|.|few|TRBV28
CASSFMETNYGYTF
TGTGCCAGCAGTTTCATGGAAACTAACTATGGCTACACCTTC
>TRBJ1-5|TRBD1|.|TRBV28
CASSADRARQPQHF
TGTGCCAGCAGTGCCGACAGGGCTCGGCAGCCCCAGCATTTT
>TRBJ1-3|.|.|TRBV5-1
CASRPTPDGEQNTIYF
TGCGCCAGCAGACCGACGCCAGACGGCGAACAAAACACCATATATTTT
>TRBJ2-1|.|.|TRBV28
CASSFPGYNEQFF
TGTGCCAGCAGTTTTCCGGGCTACAATGAGCAGTTCTTC
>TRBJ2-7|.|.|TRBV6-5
CASTPTSTHEQYF
TGTGCCAGCACCCCGACTAGTACCCACGAGCAGTACTTC
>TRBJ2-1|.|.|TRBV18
CASEMRGSYNEQFF
TGTGCCAGCGAGATGCGGGGCTCCTACAATGAGCAGTTCTTC
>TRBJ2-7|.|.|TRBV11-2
CASSLEGGPDEQYF
TGTGCCAGCAGCTTAGAGGGGGGCCCTGACGAGCAGTACTTC
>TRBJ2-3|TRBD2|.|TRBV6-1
CASRPTSGGADTQYF
TGTGCCAGCAGACCCACTAGCGGGGGGGCAGATACGCAGTATTTT
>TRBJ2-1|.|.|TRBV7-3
CASSLRRGADNEQFF
TGTGCCAGCAGCTTACGAAGGGGCGCTGACAATGAGCAGTTCTTC